This T cell receptor (beta chain) is drawn from a study of tumor-infiltrating lymphocytes in primary liver carcinoma. Study findings and constraints: Blood had a significantly lower top-250-clone fraction than tumors did (p = 0.039).

The researchers obtained blood RNA from unsorted whole blood and also extracted germline DNA. The patients lived with chronic HBV infection and had not yet received any treatment. Per the germline V gene, CDR1 is SGHAT and CDR2 is FQDESV (reference sequence). The CDR3 runs to 15 residues. As to this clonotype: No antigen is known for it. A read error may produce the germline difference seen at one junction end.

From 500 ng total RNA, TCR beta cDNA was generated with a primer in the constant region. Sequencing libraries for TCR beta derived from three nested multiplex PCR rounds that used slightly modified ARM-PCR. With TRBV1-TRBV30 forward primers and a C-beta reverse primer, the first two PCR rounds were run for around 11 cycles each. In TCRdb, the multiplex PCR reads were re-called with MiXCR into one record per CDR3 protein. The sample includes about 320,000 distinct CDR3 sequences, over 55% of them seen just once. The source of this sequence is a man aged 40-49 years with primary liver carcinoma and hepatitis B virus infection. The gene calls are TRBV11-1 and TRBJ1-1; tentatively, D is TRBD1 (5 bases). The sequencing input was peripheral blood. The chain's CDR3 is CASSHRQSSDTKAFF. Written as DNA, the CDR3 is TGTGCCAGCAGCCATCGACAGTCTTCGGACACTAAAGCTTTCTTT. The full variable domain, its missing parts supplied by reference TRBV11-1 and TRBJ1-1, is EAEVAQSPRYKITEKSQAVAFWCDPISGHATLYWYRQILGQGPELLVQFQDESVVDDSQLPKDRFSAERLKGVDSTLKIQPAELGDSAMYLCASSHRQSSDTKAFFGQGTRLTVV.